These 3 T cell receptor beta chains were sequenced from one sample in a study of PD-1 blockade in classical Hodgkin lymphoma. Time point noted: cycle 4 day 1 (C4D1), after 6 weeks of nivolumab. Patients all relapsed after autologous stem cell transplantation, and there was variation in brentuximab vedotin exposure. Sequencing was performed with immunoSEQ multiplex PCR; in TCRdb, only in-frame clones are kept and a portion is missing. The data hold around 40,000 clones, with around four fifths observed a single time. Sequencing was performed on peripheral blood mononuclear cells (PBMCs), taken before the fourth cycle of nivolumab. The source of these receptors is a human donor with classical Hodgkin lymphoma.

This sequence joins TRBV28 and TRBJ2-5; perhaps TRBD2 as D (7 bases). V was clipped by 2 bases and J by 5 bases, with 15 bases between them. The germline CDR1 and CDR2 sequences are MDHEN and SYDVKM. The CDR3 is 15 amino acids. The CDR3 loop reads CASSLRGGGAETQYF. The CDR3 bases are TGTGCCAGCAGTTTAAGGGGTGGGGGGGCGGAGACCCAGTACTTC.

The genes are TRBV7-9 and TRBJ2-2; TRBD1 aligns across 10 bases. J lost 0 bases, V lost 3 bases, and 1 base had no gene match. Germline V gene data show CDR1 as SEHNR and CDR2 as FQNEAQ (reference sequence). The CDR3 covers 16 residues. DNA for the CDR3: TGTGCCAGCAGCTTTGGGACAGGGGCGAACACCGGGGAGCTGTTTTTT. It specifies CASSFGTGANTGELFF. Using reference TRBV7-9 and TRBJ2-2 for the parts outside the CDR3, the full variable domain is DTGVSQNPRHKITKRGQNVTFRCDPISEHNRLYWYRQTLGQGPEFLTYFQNEAQLEKSRLLSDRFSAERPKGSFSTLEIQRTEQGDSAMYLCASSFGTGANTGELFFGEGSRLTVL.

J is TRBJ1-2 and V is TRBV2; D possibly corresponds to TRBD1 (5 bases). CDR3 length equals 14 residues. The V end was cut by 4 bases, the J end by 4 bases, with 13 bases between. Germline CDR1 SNHLY, CDR2 FYNNEI. This CDR3 is CASSVRQGVYGYTF. CDR3 nucleotides: TGTGCCAGCAGTGTTCGCCAGGGAGTCTATGGCTACACCTTC.